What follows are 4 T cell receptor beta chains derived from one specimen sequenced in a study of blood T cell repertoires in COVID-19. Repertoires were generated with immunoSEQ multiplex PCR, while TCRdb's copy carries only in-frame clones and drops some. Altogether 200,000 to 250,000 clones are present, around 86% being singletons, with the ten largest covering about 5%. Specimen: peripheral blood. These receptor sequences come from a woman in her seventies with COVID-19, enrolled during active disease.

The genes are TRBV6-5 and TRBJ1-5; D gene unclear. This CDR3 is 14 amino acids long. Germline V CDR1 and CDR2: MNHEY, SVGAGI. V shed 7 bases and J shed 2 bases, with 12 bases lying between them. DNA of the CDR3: TGTGCCAGCAAGCAGGAGGGCGGCAATCAGCCCCAGCATTTT. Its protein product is CASKQEGGNQPQHF.

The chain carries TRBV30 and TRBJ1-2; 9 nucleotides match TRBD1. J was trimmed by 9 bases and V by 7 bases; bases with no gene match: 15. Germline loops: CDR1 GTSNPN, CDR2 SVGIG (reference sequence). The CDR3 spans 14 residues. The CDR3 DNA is TGTGCCTCTACCCCCACAGGGGGCGCCGCTCGCTACACCTTC. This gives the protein CASTPTGGAARYTF. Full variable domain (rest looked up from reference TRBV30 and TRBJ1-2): SQTIHQWPATLVQPVGSPLSLECTVEGTSNPNLYWYRQAAGRGLQLLFYSVGIGQISSEVPQNLSASRPQDRQFILSSKKLLLSDSGFYLCASTPTGGAARYTFGSGTRLTVV.

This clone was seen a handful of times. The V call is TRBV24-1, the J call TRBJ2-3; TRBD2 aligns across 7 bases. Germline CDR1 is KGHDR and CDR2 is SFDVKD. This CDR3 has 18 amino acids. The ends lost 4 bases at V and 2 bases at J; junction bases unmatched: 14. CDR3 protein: CATSDPGGGPEFTDTQYF. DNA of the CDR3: TGTGCCACCAGTGACCCCGGGGGAGGGCCCGAGTTCACAGATACGCAGTATTTT.

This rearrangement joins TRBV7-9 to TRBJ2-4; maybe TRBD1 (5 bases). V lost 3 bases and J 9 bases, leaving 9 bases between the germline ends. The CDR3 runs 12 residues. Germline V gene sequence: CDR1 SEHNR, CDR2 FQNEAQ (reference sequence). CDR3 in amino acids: CASSFLGAIQYF. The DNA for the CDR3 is TGTGCCAGCAGCTTCCTTGGGGCCATTCAGTACTTC.